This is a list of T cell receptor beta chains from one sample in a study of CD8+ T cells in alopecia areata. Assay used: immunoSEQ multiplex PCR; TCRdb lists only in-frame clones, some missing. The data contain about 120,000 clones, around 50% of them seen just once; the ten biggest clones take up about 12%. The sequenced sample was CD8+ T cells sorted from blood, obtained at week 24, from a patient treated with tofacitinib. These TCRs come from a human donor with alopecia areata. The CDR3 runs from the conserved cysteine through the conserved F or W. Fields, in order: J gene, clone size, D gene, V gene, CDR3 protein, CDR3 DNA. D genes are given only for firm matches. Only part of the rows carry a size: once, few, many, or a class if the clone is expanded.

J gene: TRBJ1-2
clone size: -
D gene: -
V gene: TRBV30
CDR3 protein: CAWSLYNRGYTF
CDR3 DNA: TGTGCCTGGAGTCTTTATAACCGTGGCTACACCTTC

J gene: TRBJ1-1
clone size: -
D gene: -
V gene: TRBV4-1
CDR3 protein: CASSLPGRIDTEAFF
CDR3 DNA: TGCGCCAGCAGCCTTCCCGGGAGGATCGACACTGAAGCTTTCTTT

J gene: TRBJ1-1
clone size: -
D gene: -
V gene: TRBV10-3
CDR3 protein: CAISDVGTEAFF
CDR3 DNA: TGTGCCATCAGTGATGTGGGTACTGAAGCTTTCTTT

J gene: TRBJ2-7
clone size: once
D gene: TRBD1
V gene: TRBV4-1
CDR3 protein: CASSHIGQGNNEQYF
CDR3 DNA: TGCGCCAGCAGCCATATCGGACAGGGGAACAACGAGCAGTACTTC

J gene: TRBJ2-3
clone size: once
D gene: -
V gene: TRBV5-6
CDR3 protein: CASSWASPDTQYF
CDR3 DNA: TGTGCCAGCAGCTGGGCGAGCCCAGATACGCAGTATTTT

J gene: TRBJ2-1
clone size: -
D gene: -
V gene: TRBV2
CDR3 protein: CASSDARKNEQFF
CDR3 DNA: TGTGCCAGCAGTGATGCGAGGAAAAATGAGCAGTTCTTC

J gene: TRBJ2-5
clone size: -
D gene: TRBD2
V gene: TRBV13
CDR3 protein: CASSSLAGLQETQYF
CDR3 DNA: TGTGCCAGCAGCTCGCTAGCGGGCCTGCAAGAGACCCAGTACTTC

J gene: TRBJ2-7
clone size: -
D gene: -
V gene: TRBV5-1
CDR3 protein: CASSWNYYEQYF
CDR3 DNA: TGCGCCAGCAGCTGGAATTACTACGAGCAGTACTTC

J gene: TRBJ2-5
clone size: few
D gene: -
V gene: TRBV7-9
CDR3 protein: CASSPYLTMETQYF
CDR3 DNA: TGTGCCAGCAGCCCCTACTTGACAATGGAGACCCAGTACTTC

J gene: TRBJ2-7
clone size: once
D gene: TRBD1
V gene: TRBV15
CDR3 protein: CATSRDRGSYEQYF
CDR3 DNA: TGTGCCACCAGCAGGGACAGGGGTTCCTACGAGCAGTACTTC

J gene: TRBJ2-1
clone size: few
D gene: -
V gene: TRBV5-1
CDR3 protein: CASSPDSSYNEQFF
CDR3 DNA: TGCGCCAGCAGCCCGGACAGCTCCTACAATGAGCAGTTCTTC

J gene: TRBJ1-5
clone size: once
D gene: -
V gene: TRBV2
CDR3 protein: CASSGSVLNQPQHF
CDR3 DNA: TGTGCCAGCAGTGGGTCCGTCCTAAATCAGCCCCAGCATTTT

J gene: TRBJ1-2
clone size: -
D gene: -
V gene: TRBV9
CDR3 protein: CASSGGDYGYTF
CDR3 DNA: TGTGCCAGCAGCGGGGGAGACTATGGCTACACCTTC

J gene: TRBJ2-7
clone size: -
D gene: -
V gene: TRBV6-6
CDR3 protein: CASSEGTYEQYF
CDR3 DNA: TGTGCCAGCAGCGAGGGGACCTACGAGCAGTACTTC

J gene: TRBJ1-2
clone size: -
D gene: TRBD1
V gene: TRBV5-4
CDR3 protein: CASSSLTGIDYGYTF
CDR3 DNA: TGTGCCAGCAGCTCTCTGACAGGGATTGACTATGGCTACACCTTC

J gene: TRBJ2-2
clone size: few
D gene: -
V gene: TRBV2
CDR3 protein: CASSESHGTATGELFF
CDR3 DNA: TGTGCCAGCAGTGAAAGTCACGGCACCGCCACCGGGGAGCTGTTTTTT